The 21 T cell receptor beta chains below were found in one sample sequenced in a study of T-cell memory formation after mild COVID-19. TCRdb re-called the 5' RACE reads with MiXCR, one entry per CDR3 protein. Of around 130,000 distinct CDR3 sequences listed, roughly 6% are singletons. The sample taken for sequencing was PBMCs or a T cell subset sorted from them (not recorded which). These receptors came from an adult woman who had mild COVID-19 (a few samples of this study predate the infection). Cell type and time point are not known.

This clonotype was recorded a few times. This chain connects TRBV5-1 to TRBJ2-3; possible D gene TRBD1, 5 bases. The V gene's germline CDR1 is SGHRS and CDR2 YFSETQ. The CDR3 length is 14 residues. V was shortened by 0 bases and J by 5 bases, with 10 bases between the two germline ends. The CDR3, as DNA: TGCGCCAGCAGCTTGGGACAGTCTCTAGATACGCAGTATTTT. Its protein is CASSLGQSLDTQYF.

In its sample, this clonotype was seen a few times. The rearrangement uses TRBV6-6 and TRBJ1-1, with D maybe TRBD1 (5 bases). Trimming shortened V by 5 bases and J by 4 bases, and 17 bases separated the two germline ends. Germline V gene lookup returns CDR1 MNHNY and CDR2 SVGAGI (reference sequence). CDR3 length equals 15 residues. CDR3 sequence: CASSRFGGEGTEAFF. DNA of the CDR3: TGTGCCAGCAGTCGCTTCGGGGGGGAAGGCACTGAAGCTTTCTTT.

This chain connects TRBV14 to TRBJ2-5; D is perhaps TRBD2 (5 bases). Per germline, CDR1 SGHDN and CDR2 FVKESK. CDR3 length equals 14 residues. Trimming pared 2 bases from V and 2 bases from J, leaving 9 bases between. The CDR3 bases are TGTGCCAGCAGCCAAAACCGGGGACAAGAGACCCAGTACTTC. Translated, it gives CASSQNRGQETQYF.

This clonotype appeared a few times. The chain carries TRBV20-1 and TRBJ2-1, with TRBD1 matching over 7 bases. Germline V gives CDR1 DFQATT, CDR2 SNEGSKA (reference sequence). The CDR3 has 14 amino acids. V was pared by 3 bases and J by 0 bases, with 2 bases of the junction left unmatched. The CDR3 spells CSASRGNSYNEQFF. In nucleotides, the CDR3 is TGCAGTGCTAGCAGGGGGAACTCCTACAATGAGCAGTTCTTC.

The chain recombines TRBV6-6 with TRBJ2-1, with a possible D match to TRBD2 (5 bases). The V gene lost 8 bases and the J gene lost 0 bases, with 8 bases spanning the gap. Germline V lookup: CDR1 MNHNY, CDR2 SVGAGI (reference sequence). This CDR3 is built from 13 residues. CDR3 nucleotides: TGTGCCAGCCGAGGGAGCTCCTACAATGAGCAGTTCTTC. It translates to CASRGSSYNEQFF.

This clonotype was seen a few times. The J gene is TRBJ2-2, the V gene TRBV9; TRBD2 matches at 14 bases. The CDR3 length is 19 residues. V dropped 0 bases and J dropped 6; count of bases not matched to a gene: 10. Germline V CDR1 and CDR2: SGDLS, YYNGEE. CDR3: CASSVVGLAGGSRAGELFF. The CDR3 DNA reads TGTGCCAGCAGCGTAGTTGGACTAGCGGGGGGAAGCCGTGCCGGGGAGCTGTTTTTT.

The table lists this clonotype with many counts. The chain joins TRBV6-5 to TRBJ2-1, with TRBD2 matching over 12 bases. The CDR3 consists of 17 residues. V was clipped by 0 bases and J by 7 bases; unmatched bases: 7. Germline CDR1 MNHEY, CDR2 SVGAGI. CDR3 nucleotides: TGTGCCAGCAGTTACTCTAAGACTAGCGGGGGTGGTAATGAGCAGTTCTTC. It encodes CASSYSKTSGGGNEQFF.

This clonotype was seen repeatedly, ten times or more. The chain employs TRBV7-2 and TRBJ2-7; D is uncertain. CDR3 length equals 11 residues. The V gene's germline CDR1 is SGHTA and CDR2 FQGNSA. Trimming took off 4 bases at V and 5 bases at J, with 6 bases between the two ends. CDR3 DNA sequence: TGTGCCAGCAGCTCGAGGAACGAGCAGTACTTC. Amino acid sequence: CASSSRNEQYF.

Many counts were recorded for this clonotype. The chain uses TRBV9 and TRBJ1-2, with 8 bases fitting TRBD1. J lost 4 bases, V lost 2 bases, and 10 bases had no gene match. Germline assignment: CDR1 SGDLS and CDR2 YYNGEE. CDR3 length: 16 amino acids. The CDR3: CASSVSGQGKSYGYTF. For the CDR3, the DNA is TGTGCCAGCAGCGTCTCCGGACAGGGCAAGAGCTATGGCTACACCTTC.

This clonotype was counted many times. The chain uses TRBV20-1 and TRBJ1-3; a possible D gene is TRBD1 (6 bases). V lost 5 bases and J lost 4, with 18 bases in between. The germline V gene encodes CDR1 DFQATT and CDR2 SNEGSKA (reference sequence). This CDR3 is 15 amino acids long. The CDR3 nucleotides read TGCAGTGCTTTGACCCTACAGGGTTTCGGAAACACCATATATTTT. Its translation: CSALTLQGFGNTIYF.

This clonotype was detected a few times. The rearrangement joins TRBV7-2 to TRBJ1-1; D is uncertain. Germline V lookup: CDR1 SGHTA, CDR2 FQGNSA. Trimming stripped 6 bases from V and 2 bases from J, with 10 bases between. This CDR3 spans 13 amino acids. This chain's CDR3 is CASRQSRNTEAFF. CDR3 nucleotides: TGTGCCAGCAGACAAAGCAGAAACACTGAAGCTTTCTTT.

CDR3 in DNA: TGTGCCATCAGCGCACCCCCGTCAGGGGGCGAGCAGTACTTC. This translates into CAISAPPSGGEQYF. The chain couples TRBV10-3 to TRBJ2-7, with TRBD1 matching over 7 bases. Germline CDR1 and CDR2: ENHRY and SYGVKD. The CDR3 sequence is 14 residues long. J gave up 6 bases and V 6 bases, and 11 bases lay outside the gene matches.

This clonotype has a count of ten or more. The rearrangement uses TRBV9 and TRBJ2-3, with unresolved D. Trimming removed 0 bases from V and 2 bases from J, with 10 bases in between. Germline V gives CDR1 SGDLS, CDR2 YYNGEE. CDR3 length equals 15 residues. CDR3 residues: CASSVGTLDTDTQYF. CDR3 DNA: TGTGCCAGCAGCGTAGGGACCCTGGACACAGATACGCAGTATTTT.

This clonotype was recorded a few times. The rearrangement links TRBV19 to TRBJ2-1; weak D call: TRBD2 (5 bases). This CDR3 spans 16 amino acids. Deletions cut 2 bases from V and 1 base from J, with 12 bases between. The germline V gene encodes CDR1 LNHDA and CDR2 SQIVND (reference sequence). The CDR3 loop reads CASSISPGSSYNEQFF. CDR3 sequence (DNA): TGTGCCAGTAGTATAAGTCCGGGATCTTCCTACAATGAGCAGTTCTTC.

The chain uses TRBV9 and TRBJ2-7; 8 bases fit TRBD2. The junction had 7 bases not matched to a gene; V was cut back by 6 bases and J by 5 bases. The V gene's germline CDR1 is SGDLS and CDR2 YYNGEE. The CDR3 has 13 amino acids. CDR3 nucleotide sequence: TGTGCCAGCAACCGGGAGGGCCTCAACGAGCAGTACTTC. Translated, it gives CASNREGLNEQYF. The whole variable domain, remainder taken from reference TRBV9 and TRBJ2-7, is DSGVTQTPKHLITATGQRVTLRCSPRSGDLSVYWYQQSLDQGLQFLIQYYNGEERAKGNILERFSAQQFPDLHSELNLSSLELGDSALYFCASNREGLNEQYFGPGTRLTVT.

This clonotype was seen a few times. CDR3 residues: CASSFPLDEQFF. CDR3 sequence (DNA): TGTGCCAGCAGCTTCCCCTTGGATGAGCAGTTCTTC. The chain combines TRBV7-8 with TRBJ2-1; D call uncertain. CDR1 and CDR2 (germline): SGHVS, FQNEAQ. The CDR3 is 12 residues long. V was clipped by 3 bases and J by 8 bases, with 8 bases between them.

V and J are TRBV24-1 and TRBJ1-1; no clear D. V was trimmed by 4 bases and J by 6 bases, leaving 20 bases between them. The germline gives CDR1 KGHDR, CDR2 SFDVKD. This CDR3 has 16 amino acids. The CDR3 reads CATSEAPKGPRPEAFF. The CDR3, as DNA: TGTGCCACCAGTGAGGCCCCAAAGGGCCCCCGGCCTGAAGCTTTCTTT.

This clonotype has more than one count but fewer than ten. The chain joins TRBV6-5 to TRBJ2-2, with 7 bases fitting TRBD2. The CDR3 has 19 residues. The V and J ends lost 2 bases and 8 bases, in that order; junction bases with no gene match: 20. Per the germline V gene, CDR1 is MNHEY and CDR2 is SVGAGI. This CDR3 reads CASSYRLGRLAVEGGELFF. The DNA for the CDR3 is TGTGCCAGCAGTTACCGTCTTGGGCGGCTAGCGGTGGAGGGAGGGGAGCTGTTTTTT.

V gene TRBV27 combines with J gene TRBJ2-7, with TRBD2 matching over 9 bases. With V trimmed by 5 bases and J by 0 bases, 2 bases remained unmatched. The CDR3 is 14 residues long. Per germline, CDR1 MNHEY and CDR2 SMNVEV (reference sequence). CDR3 loop: CASSMGLASYEQYF. Here the CDR3 DNA reads TGTGCCAGCAGTATGGGACTAGCCTCCTACGAGCAGTACTTC.

This chain links TRBV24-1 with TRBJ1-2; maybe TRBD1 (6 bases). CDR1 and CDR2 (germline): KGHDR, SFDVKD. CDR3 length: 13 residues. Trimming left V 7 bases short and J 6 bases short, with 14 bases between. In DNA, the CDR3 is TGTGCCACCAGCGAGACAGGAGAAAATGGCTACACCTTC. This translates into CATSETGENGYTF.

The table lists this clonotype with a few counts. The chain combines TRBV29-1 with TRBJ2-2, with D hard to call. The length of the CDR3 is 13 residues. Germline loops: CDR1 SQVTM, CDR2 ANQGSEA. V lost 4 bases and J 5 bases, leaving 11 bases between the germline ends. CDR3 sequence: CSVAQERTGELFF. CDR3 bases: TGCAGCGTTGCCCAGGAGAGAACCGGGGAGCTGTTTTTT.